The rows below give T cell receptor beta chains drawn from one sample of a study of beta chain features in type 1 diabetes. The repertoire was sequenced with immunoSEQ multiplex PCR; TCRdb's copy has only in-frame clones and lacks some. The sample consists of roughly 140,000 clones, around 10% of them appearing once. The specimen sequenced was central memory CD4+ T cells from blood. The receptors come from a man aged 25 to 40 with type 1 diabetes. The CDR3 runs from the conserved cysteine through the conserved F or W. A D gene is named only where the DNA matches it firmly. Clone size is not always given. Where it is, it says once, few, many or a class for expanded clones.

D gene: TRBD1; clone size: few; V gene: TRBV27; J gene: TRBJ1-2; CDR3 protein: CASSPRTGHNYGYTF; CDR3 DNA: TGTGCCAGCAGTCCTCGGACAGGGCATAACTATGGCTACACCTTC
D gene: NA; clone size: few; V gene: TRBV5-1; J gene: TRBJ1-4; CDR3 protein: CASSLGTDEKLFF; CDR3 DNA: TGCGCCAGCAGCTTGGGGACAGATGAAAAACTGTTTTTT
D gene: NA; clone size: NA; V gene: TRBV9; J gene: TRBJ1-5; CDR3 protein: CASSVDPQGDQPQHF; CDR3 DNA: TGTGCCAGCAGCGTAGACCCGCAAGGGGATCAGCCCCAGCATTTT
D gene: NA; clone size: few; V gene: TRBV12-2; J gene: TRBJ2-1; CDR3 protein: CASRLAPTPLLYNEQFF; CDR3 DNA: TGTGCAAGTCGCTTAGCGCCGACTCCTCTCTTATACAATGAGCAGTTCTTC
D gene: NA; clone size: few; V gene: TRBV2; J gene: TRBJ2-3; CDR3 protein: CASSQYGGSTDTQYF; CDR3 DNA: TGTGCCAGCAGTCAATACGGAGGATCCACAGATACGCAGTATTTT
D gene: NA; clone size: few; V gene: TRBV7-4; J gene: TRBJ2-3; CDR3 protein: CASSSGREVTDTQYF; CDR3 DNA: TGTGCCAGCAGCTCAGGAAGGGAGGTGACAGATACGCAGTATTTT
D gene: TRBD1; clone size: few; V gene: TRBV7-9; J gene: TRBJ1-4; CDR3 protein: CASNLSPRGQDEKLFF; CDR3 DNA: TGTGCCAGCAACTTATCACCTAGGGGGCAGGATGAAAAACTGTTTTTT
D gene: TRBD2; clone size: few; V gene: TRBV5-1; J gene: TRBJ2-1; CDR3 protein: CASSLRAGGVDEQFF; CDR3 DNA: TGCGCCAGCAGCTTGAGAGCGGGAGGGGTGGATGAGCAGTTCTTC
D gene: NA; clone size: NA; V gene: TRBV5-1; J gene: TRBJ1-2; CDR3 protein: CASSQVQENYGYTF; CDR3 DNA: TGCGCCAGCAGCCAGGTACAGGAAAACTATGGCTACACCTTC
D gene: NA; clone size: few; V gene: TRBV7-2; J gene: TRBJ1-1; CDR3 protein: CASSLRRGEGTEAFF; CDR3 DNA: TGTGCCAGCAGCCTCCGCCGGGGAGAGGGCACTGAAGCTTTCTTT
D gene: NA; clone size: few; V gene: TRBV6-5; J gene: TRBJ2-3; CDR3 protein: CASRDMVADTQYF; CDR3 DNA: TGTGCCAGCAGGGACATGGTTGCAGATACGCAGTATTTT
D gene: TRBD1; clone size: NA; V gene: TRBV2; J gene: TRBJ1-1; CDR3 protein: CASSADRVGTEAFF; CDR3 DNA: TGTGCCAGCAGTGCGGACAGGGTTGGCACTGAAGCTTTCTTT
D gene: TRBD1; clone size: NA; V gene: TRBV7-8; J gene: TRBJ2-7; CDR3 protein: CASSRGTGAYEQYF; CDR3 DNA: TGTGCCAGCAGCCGTGGGACAGGGGCCTACGAGCAGTACTTC
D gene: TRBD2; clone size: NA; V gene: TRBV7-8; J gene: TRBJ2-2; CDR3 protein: CASSLAGSGRAGYTGELFF; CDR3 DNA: TGTGCCAGCAGCTTAGCGGGTAGCGGGAGGGCCGGTTACACCGGGGAGCTGTTTTTT
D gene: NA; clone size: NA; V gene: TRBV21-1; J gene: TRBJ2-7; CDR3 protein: CARRRRGNEQYF; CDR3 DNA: TGTGCCCGGCGACGCAGGGGGAACGAGCAGTACTTC
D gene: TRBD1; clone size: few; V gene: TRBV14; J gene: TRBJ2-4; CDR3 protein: CASSRGTGGFQYF; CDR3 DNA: TGTGCCAGCAGCCGAGGGACAGGGGGGTTTCAGTACTTC
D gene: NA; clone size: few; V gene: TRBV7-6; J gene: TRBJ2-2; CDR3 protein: CASSSRPRQKTNTGELFF; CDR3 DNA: TGTGCCAGCAGCTCTAGGCCCCGACAGAAAACGAACACCGGGGAGCTGTTTTTT
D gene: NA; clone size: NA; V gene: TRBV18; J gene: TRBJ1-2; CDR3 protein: CASSPRDGGYTF; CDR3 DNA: TGTGCCAGCTCACCTCGCGATGGTGGCTACACCTTC
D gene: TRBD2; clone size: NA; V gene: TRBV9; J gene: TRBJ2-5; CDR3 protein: CASSVGGGSRETQYF; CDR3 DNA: TGTGCCAGCAGCGTAGGGGGCGGGAGTCGGGAGACCCAGTACTTC
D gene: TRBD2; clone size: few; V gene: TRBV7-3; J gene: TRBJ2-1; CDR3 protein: CASSSLAGAYNEQFF; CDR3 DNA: TGTGCCAGCAGCTCCCTAGCGGGAGCTTACAATGAGCAGTTCTTC
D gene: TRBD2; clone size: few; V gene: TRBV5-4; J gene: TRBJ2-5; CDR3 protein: CASSLVGTSYETQYF; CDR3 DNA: TGTGCCAGCAGCTTGGTGGGGACTAGCTACGAGACCCAGTACTTC
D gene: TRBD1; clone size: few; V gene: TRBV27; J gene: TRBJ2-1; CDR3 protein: CASSLATGGREQFF; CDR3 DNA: TGTGCCAGCAGTTTAGCGACAGGGGGCAGGGAGCAGTTCTTC
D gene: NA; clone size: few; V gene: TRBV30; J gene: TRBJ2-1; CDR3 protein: CAWATVGLNEQFF; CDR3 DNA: TGTGCCTGGGCCACCGTGGGGCTCAATGAGCAGTTCTTC
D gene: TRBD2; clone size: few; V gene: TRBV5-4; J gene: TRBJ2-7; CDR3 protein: CASSYPGLERNEQYF; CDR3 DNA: TGTGCCAGCAGTTACCCGGGACTAGAGAGGAACGAGCAGTACTTC
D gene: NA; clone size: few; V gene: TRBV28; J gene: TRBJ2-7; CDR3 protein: CASSQNYEQYF; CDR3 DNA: TGTGCCAGCAGCCAAAACTACGAGCAGTACTTC
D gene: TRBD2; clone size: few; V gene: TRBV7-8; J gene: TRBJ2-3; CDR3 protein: CASSSKTSGRRSDTQYF; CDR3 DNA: TGTGCCAGCAGCTCCAAGACTAGCGGGAGACGGTCAGATACGCAGTATTTT
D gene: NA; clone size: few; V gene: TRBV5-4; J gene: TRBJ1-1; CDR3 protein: CASSFEDGRGEAFF; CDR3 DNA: TGTGCCAGCAGCTTCGAGGACGGGAGAGGTGAAGCTTTCTTT
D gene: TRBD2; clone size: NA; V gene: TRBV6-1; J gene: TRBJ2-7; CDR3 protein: CASQGLADPYEQYF; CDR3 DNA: TGTGCCAGCCAAGGACTAGCGGATCCCTACGAGCAGTACTTC
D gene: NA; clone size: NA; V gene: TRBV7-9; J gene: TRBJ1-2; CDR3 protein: CASSSWTDTGYTF; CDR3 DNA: TGTGCCAGCAGCTCCTGGACAGACACTGGCTACACCTTC
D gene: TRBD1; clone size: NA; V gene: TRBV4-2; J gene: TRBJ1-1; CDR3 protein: CASSPDRGGTEAFF; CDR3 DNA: TGTGCCAGCAGCCCCGACAGGGGGGGCACTGAAGCTTTCTTT
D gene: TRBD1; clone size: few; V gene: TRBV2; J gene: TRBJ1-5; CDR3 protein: CASTGQEGGQPQHF; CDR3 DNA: TGTGCCAGCACTGGACAGGAAGGAGGTCAGCCCCAGCATTTT
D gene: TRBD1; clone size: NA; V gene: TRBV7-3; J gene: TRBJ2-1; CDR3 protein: CASRPTGGNEQFF; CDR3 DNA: TGTGCCAGCAGACCGACAGGGGGCAATGAGCAGTTCTTC
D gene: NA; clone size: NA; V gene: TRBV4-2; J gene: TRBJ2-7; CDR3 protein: CASSQDGAARGGDEQYF; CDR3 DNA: TGTGCCAGCAGCCAAGATGGGGCAGCCCGAGGAGGGGACGAGCAGTACTTC
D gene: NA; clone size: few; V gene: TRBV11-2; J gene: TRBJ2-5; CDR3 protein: CASRTRETQYF; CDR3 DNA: TGTGCCAGCAGGACTAGGGAGACCCAGTACTTC
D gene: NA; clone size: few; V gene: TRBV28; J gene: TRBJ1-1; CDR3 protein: CASSLGRGTAEAFF; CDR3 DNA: TGTGCCAGCAGTTTGGGGAGGGGAACTGCTGAAGCTTTCTTT
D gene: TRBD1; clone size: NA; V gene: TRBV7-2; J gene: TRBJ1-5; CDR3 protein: CASSLDRGEPQHF; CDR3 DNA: TGTGCCAGCAGCTTAGACAGGGGTGAGCCCCAGCATTTT
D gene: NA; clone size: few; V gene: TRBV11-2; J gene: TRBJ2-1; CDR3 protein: CASSSSIYNEQFF; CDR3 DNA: TGTGCCAGCAGCTCGTCTATCTACAATGAGCAGTTCTTC
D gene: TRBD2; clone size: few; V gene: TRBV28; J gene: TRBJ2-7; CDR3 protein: CASRDPGLAGGVDEQYF; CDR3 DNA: TGTGCCAGCAGGGATCCGGGACTAGCGGGAGGGGTCGACGAGCAGTACTTC
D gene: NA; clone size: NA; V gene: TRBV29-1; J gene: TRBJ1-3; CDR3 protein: CSVDFGNTIYF; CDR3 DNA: TGCAGCGTTGACTTCGGAAACACCATATATTTT